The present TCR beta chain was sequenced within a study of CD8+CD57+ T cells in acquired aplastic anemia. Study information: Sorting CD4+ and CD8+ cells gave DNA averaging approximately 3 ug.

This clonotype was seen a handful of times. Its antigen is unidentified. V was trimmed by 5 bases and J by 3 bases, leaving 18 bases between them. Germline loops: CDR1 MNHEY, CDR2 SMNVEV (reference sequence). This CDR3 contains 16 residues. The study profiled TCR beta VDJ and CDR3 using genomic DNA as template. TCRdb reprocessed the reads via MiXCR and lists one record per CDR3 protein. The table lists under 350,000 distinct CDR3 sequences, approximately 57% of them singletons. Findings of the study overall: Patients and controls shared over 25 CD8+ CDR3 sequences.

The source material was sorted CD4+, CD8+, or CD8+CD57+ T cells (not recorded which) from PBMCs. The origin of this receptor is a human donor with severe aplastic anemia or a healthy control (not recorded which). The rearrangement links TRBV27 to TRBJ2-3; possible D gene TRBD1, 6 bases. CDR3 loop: CASSLRTGLSTDTQYF. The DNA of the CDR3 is TGTGCCAGCAGTCTACGAACAGGGCTTTCTACAGATACGCAGTATTTT.